This entry describes one T cell receptor beta chain. These data come from a study of blood T cell repertoires in COVID-19. Overall study: Samples of COVID-19 (acute and convalescent) were obtained from the United States, Italy and Spain. PBMCs, B-cell-depleted T cells, or T cells provided the cDNA or gDNA that made up the material.

Per the original data handling: How many nucleated cells were present was estimated from reference gene primer amplification. Sequencing was performed with immunoSEQ multiplex PCR; in TCRdb, only in-frame clones are kept and a portion is missing. V and J calls and clone size are as listed in that table; D and trimming were resolved from the DNA. This repertoire shows about 170,000 clones, more than 75% found once; its top ten account for roughly 9.1%. The CDR3 has 15 amino acids. The germline V gene encodes CDR1 SGHTA and CDR2 FQGNSA. Trimming removed 5 bases from V and 4 bases from J; junction bases left unmatched: 6.

The rearrangement uses TRBV7-2 and TRBJ2-2, with 8 positions matching TRBD2. The receptor comes from a woman aged 70-85 years with acute or convalescent COVID-19. The sequencing sample was made of peripheral blood. CDR3 DNA sequence: TGTGCCAGCAGCATCGGGGGGGCGGGCACCGGGGAGCTGTTTTTT. This gives the protein CASSIGGAGTGELFF.